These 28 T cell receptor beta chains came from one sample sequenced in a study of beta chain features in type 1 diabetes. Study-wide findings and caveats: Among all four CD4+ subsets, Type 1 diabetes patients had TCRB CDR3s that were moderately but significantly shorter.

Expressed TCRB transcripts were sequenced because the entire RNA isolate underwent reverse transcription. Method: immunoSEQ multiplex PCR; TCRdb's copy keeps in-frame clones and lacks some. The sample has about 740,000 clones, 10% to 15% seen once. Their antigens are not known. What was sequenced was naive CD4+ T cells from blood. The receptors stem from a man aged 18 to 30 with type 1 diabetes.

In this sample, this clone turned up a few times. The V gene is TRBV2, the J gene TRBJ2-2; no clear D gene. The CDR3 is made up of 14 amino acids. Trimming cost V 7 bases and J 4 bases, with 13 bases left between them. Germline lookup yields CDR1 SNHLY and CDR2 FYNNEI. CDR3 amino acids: CASILSGATGELFF. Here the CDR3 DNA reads TGTGCCAGCATCTTATCAGGAGCCACCGGGGAGCTGTTTTTT.

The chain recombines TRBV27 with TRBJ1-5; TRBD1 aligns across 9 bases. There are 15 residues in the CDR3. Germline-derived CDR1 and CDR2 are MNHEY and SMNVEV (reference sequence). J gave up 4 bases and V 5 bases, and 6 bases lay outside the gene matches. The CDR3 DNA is TGTGCCAGCAGTAGGGGGACAGGGCTAAATCAGCCCCAGCATTTT. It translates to CASSRGTGLNQPQHF.

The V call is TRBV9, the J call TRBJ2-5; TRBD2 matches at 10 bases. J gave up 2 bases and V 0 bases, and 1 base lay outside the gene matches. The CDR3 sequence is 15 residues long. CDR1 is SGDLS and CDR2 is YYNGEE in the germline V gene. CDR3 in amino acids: CASSVGSGGQETQYF. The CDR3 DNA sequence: TGTGCCAGCAGCGTAGGTAGCGGGGGGCAAGAGACCCAGTACTTC.

The CDR3 bases are TGCGCCAGCAGCCAAGATTTGATTAGCGGGGATCTCTCCTACAATGAGCAGTTCTTC. This encodes CASSQDLISGDLSYNEQFF. The V call is TRBV4-1, the J call TRBJ2-1, with 8 nucleotides matching TRBD2. Looked up from germline, CDR1 is MGHRA and CDR2 is YSYEKL. CDR3 size: 19 residues. The V and J ends lost 0 bases and 0 bases, in that order; junction bases with no gene match: 10.

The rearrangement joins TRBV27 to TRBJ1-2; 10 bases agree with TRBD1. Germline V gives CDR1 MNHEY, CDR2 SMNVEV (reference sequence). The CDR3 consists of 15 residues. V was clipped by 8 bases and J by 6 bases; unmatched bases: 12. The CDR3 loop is CASVGTGDLKDGYTF. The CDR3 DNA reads TGTGCCAGCGTGGGGACAGGGGATCTTAAGGATGGCTACACCTTC.

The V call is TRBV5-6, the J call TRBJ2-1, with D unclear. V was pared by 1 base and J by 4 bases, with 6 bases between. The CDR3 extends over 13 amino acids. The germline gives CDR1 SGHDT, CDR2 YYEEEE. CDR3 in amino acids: CASSLRPYNEQFF. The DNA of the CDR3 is TGTGCCAGCAGCTTGCGGCCGTACAATGAGCAGTTCTTC.

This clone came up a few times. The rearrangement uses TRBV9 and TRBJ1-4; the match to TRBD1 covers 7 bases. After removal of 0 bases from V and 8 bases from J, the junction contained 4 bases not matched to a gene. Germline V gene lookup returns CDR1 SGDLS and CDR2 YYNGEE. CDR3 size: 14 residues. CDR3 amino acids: CASSVGRGAEKLFF. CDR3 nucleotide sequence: TGTGCCAGCAGCGTAGGCAGGGGGGCGGAAAAACTGTTTTTT.

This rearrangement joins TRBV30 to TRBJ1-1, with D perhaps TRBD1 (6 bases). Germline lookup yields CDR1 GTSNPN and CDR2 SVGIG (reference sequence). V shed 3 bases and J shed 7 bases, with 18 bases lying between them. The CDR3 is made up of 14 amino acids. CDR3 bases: TGTGCCTGGAGGGCCGACGGAGAAGGGGGTGAAGCTTTCTTT. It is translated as CAWRADGEGGEAFF.

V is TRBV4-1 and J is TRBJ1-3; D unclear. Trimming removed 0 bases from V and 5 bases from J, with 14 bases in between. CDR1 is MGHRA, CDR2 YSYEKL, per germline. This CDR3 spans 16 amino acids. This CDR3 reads CASSQDRTVDRNTIYF. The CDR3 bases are TGCGCCAGCAGCCAAGATCGAACAGTAGATCGAAACACCATATATTTT.

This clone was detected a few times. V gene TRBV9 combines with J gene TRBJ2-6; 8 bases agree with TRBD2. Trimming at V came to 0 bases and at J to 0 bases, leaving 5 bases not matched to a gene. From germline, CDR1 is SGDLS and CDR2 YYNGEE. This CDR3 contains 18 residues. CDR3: CASSVGERGSSGANVLTF. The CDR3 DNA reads TGTGCCAGCAGCGTAGGAGAGCGGGGGAGCTCTGGGGCCAACGTCCTGACTTTC.

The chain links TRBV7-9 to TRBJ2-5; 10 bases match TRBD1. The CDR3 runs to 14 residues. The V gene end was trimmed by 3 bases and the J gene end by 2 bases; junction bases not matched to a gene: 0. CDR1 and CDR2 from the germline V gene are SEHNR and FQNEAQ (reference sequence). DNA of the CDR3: TGTGCCAGCAGCTTGGACAGGGGGCAAGAGACCCAGTACTTC. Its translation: CASSLDRGQETQYF.

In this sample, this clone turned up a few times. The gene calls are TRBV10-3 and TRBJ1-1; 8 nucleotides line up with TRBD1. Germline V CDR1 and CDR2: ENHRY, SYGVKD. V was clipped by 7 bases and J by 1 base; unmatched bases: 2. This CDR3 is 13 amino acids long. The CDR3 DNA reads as TGTGCCATCAATGGACAGGGGAACACTGAAGCTTTCTTT. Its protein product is CAINGQGNTEAFF.

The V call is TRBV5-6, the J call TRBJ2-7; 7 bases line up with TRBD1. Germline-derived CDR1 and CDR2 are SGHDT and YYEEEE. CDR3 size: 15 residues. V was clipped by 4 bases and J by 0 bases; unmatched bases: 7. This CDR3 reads CASSPRDRLSYEQYF. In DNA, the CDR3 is TGTGCCAGCAGCCCCCGGGACAGACTCTCCTACGAGCAGTACTTC.

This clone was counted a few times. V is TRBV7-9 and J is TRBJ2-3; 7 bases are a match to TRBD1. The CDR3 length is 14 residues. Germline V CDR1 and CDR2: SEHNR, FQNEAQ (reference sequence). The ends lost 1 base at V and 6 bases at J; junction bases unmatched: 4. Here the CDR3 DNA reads TGTGCCAGCAGCTTAGAGACAGGGTGGGATACGCAGTATTTT. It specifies CASSLETGWDTQYF.

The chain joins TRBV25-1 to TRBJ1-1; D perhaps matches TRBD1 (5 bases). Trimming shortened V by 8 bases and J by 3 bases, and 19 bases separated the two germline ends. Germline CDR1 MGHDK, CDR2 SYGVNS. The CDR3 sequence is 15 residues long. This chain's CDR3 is CASAAAGTVDTEAFF. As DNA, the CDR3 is TGTGCCAGCGCCGCGGCGGGGACCGTGGACACTGAAGCTTTCTTT. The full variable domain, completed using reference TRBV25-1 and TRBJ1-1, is EADIYQTPRYLVIGTGKKITLECSQTMGHDKMYWYQQDPGMELHLIHYSYGVNSTEKGDLSSESTVSRIRTEHFPLTLESARPSHTSQYLCASAAAGTVDTEAFFGQGTRLTVV.

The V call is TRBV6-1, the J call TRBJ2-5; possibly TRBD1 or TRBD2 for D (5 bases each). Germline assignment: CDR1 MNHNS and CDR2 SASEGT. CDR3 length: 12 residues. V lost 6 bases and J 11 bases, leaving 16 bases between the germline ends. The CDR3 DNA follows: TGTGCCAGCAGCCTCTCTTCGGGGCTACAGTACTTC. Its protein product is CASSLSSGLQYF.

The DNA of the CDR3 is TGTGCCAGTAGGAGACAGGGTGGCTACACCTTC. Its translation: CASRRQGGYTF. The rearrangement links TRBV19 to TRBJ1-2, with TRBD1 matching over 7 bases. With 6 bases clipped from V and 7 bases from J, the junction kept 2 bases outside the gene matches. Germline CDR1 reads LNHDA; CDR2 reads SQIVND (reference sequence). This CDR3 spans 11 amino acids.

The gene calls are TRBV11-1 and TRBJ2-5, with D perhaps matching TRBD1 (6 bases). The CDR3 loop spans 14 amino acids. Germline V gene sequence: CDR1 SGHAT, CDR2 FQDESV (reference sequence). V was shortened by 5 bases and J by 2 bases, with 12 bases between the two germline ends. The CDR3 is CASSRDKSQETQYF. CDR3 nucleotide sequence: TGTGCCAGCAGCCGGGACAAAAGTCAAGAGACCCAGTACTTC.

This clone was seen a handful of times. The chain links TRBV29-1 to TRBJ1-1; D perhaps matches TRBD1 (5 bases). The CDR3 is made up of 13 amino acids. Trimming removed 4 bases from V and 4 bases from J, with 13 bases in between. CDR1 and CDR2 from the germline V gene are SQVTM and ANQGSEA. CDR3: CSVVGAVGTEAFF. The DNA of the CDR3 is TGCAGCGTTGTAGGGGCTGTCGGCACTGAAGCTTTCTTT.

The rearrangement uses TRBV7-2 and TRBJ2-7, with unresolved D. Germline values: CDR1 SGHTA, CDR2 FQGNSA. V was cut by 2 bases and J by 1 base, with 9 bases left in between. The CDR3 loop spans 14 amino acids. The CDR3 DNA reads TGTGCCAGCAGCTTATGGCAGCTGTCCTACGAGCAGTACTTC. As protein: CASSLWQLSYEQYF.

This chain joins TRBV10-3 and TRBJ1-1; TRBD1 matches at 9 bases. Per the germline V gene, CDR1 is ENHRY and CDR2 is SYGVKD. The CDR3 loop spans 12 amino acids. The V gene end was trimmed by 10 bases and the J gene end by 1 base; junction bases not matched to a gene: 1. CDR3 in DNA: TGTGCCACGGGACAGGGGAACACTGAAGCTTTCTTT. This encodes CATGQGNTEAFF.

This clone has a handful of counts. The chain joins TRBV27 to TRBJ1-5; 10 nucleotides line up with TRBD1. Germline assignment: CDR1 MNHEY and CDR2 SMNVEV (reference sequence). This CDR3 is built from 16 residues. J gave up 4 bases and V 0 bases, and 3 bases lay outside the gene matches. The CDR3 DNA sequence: TGTGCCAGCAGTTTATCAAGGGACAGGGGAAATCAGCCCCAGCATTTT. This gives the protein CASSLSRDRGNQPQHF.

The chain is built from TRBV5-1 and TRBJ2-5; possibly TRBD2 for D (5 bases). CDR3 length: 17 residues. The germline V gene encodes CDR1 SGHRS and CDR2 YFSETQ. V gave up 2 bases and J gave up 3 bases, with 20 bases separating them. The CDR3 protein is CASSLIGGGFGEETQYF. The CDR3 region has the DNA TGCGCCAGCAGCTTAATCGGAGGTGGCTTCGGGGAAGAGACCCAGTACTTC.

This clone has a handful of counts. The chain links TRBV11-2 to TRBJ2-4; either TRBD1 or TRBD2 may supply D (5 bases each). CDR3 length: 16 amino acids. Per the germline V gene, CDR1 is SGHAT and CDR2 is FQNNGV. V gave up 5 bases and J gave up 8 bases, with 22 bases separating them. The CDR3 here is CASSQSSGTPWDIQYF. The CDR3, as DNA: TGTGCCAGCAGCCAAAGCTCCGGGACCCCGTGGGACATTCAGTACTTC.

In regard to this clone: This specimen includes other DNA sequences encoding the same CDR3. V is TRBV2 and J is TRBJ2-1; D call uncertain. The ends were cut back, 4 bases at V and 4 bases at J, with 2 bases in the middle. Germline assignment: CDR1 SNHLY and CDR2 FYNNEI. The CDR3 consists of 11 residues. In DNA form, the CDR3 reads TGTGCCAGCAGTGGATACAATGAGCAGTTCTTC. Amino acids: CASSGYNEQFF.

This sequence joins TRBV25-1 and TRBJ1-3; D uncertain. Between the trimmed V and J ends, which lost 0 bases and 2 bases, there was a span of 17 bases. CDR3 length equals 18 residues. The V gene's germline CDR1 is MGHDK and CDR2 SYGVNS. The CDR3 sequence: CASSEYPGVTDTGNTIYF. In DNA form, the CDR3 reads TGTGCCAGCAGTGAATATCCGGGTGTGACGGATACTGGAAACACCATATATTTT.

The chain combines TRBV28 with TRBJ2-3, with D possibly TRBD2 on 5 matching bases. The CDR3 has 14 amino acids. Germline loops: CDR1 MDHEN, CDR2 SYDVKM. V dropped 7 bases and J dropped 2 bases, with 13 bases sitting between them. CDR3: CASTPSGLTDTQYF. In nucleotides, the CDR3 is TGTGCCAGCACCCCTTCCGGACTCACAGATACGCAGTATTTT. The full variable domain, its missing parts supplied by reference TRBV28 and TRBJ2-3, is DVKVTQSSRYLVKRTGEKVFLECVQDMDHENMFWYRQDPGLGLRLIYFSYDVKMKEKGDIPEGYSVSREKKERFSLILESASTNQTSMYLCASTPSGLTDTQYFGPGTRLTVL.

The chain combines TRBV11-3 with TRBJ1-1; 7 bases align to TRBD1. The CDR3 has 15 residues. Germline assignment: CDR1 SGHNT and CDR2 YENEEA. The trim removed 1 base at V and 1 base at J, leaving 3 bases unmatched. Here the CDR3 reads CASSLGGQQNTEAFF. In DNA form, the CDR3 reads TGTGCCAGCAGCTTAGGGGGACAGCAGAACACTGAAGCTTTCTTT.